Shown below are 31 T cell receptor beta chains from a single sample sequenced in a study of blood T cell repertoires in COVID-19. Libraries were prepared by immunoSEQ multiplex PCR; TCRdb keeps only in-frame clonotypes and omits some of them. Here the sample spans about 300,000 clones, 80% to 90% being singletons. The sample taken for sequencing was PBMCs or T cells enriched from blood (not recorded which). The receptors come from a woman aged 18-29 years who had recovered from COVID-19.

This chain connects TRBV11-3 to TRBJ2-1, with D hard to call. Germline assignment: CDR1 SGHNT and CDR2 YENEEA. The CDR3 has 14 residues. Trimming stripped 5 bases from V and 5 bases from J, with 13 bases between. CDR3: CASSPKRLDNEQFF. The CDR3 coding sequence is TGTGCCAGCAGCCCCAAGAGGCTCGACAATGAGCAGTTCTTC.

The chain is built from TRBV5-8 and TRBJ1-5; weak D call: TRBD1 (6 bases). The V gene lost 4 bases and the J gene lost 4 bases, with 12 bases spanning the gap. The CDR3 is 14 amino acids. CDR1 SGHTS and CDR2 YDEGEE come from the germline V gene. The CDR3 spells CASSPRGGNQPQHF. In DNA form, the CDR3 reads TGTGCCAGCAGCCCTAGGGGGGGGAATCAGCCCCAGCATTTT.

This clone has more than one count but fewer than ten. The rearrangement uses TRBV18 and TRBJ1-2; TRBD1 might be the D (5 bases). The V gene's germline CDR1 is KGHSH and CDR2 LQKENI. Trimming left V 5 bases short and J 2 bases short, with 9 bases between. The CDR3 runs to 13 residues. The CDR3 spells CASSGGSNYGYTF. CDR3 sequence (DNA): TGTGCCAGCTCAGGGGGGAGCAACTATGGCTACACCTTC.

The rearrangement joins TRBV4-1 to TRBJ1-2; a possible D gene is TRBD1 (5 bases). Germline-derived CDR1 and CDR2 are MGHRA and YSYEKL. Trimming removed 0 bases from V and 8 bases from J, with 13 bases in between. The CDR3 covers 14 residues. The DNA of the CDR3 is TGCGCCAGCAGCCAAGAAGGGGCCGACAGAGGCTACACCTTC. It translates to CASSQEGADRGYTF.

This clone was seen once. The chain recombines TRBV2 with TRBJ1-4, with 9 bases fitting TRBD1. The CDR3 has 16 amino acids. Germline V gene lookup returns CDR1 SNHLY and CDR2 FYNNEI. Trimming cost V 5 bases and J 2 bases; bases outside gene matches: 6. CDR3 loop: CASSHRGRLTNEKLFF. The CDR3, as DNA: TGTGCCAGCAGTCACAGGGGGCGTTTGACTAATGAAAAACTGTTTTTT.

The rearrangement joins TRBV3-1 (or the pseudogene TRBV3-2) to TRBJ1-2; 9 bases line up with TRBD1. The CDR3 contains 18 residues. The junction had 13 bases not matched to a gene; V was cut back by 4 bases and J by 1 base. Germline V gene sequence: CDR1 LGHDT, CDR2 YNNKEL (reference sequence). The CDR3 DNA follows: TGTGCCAGCAGCCCCTACTCGAAGAACAGGGGGCTTAACTATGGCTACACCTTC. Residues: CASSPYSKNRGLNYGYTF.

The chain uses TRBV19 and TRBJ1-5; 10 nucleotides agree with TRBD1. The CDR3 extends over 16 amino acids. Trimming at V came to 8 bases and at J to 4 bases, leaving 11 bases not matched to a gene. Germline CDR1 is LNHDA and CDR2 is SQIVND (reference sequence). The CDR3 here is CASRPRQGAFNQPQHF. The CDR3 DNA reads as TGTGCCAGTCGACCCCGACAGGGGGCCTTTAATCAGCCCCAGCATTTT.

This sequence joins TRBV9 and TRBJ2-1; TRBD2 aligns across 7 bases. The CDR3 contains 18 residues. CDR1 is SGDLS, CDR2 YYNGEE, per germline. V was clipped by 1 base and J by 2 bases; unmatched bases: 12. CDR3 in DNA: TGTGCCAGCAGCGTACGATCTAGCGGCGCCTTTACCTACAATGAGCAGTTCTTC. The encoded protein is CASSVRSSGAFTYNEQFF.

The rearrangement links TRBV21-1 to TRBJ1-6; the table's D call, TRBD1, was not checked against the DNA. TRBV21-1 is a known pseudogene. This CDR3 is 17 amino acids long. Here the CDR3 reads CASSKGDNRDQNSPLHF. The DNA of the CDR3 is TGTGCCAGCAGCAAAGGAGATAACAGGGACCAGAATTCACCCCTCCACTTT.

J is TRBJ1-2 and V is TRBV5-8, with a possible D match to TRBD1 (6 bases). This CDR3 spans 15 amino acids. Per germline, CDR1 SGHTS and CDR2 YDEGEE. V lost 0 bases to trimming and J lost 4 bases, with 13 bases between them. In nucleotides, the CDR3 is TGTGCCAGCAGCTTGGACAGGGTCCCTGGCTATGGCTACACCTTC. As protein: CASSLDRVPGYGYTF.

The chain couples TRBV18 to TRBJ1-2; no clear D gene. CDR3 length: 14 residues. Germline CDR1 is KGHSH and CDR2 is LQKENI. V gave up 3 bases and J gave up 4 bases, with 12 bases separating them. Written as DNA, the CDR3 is TGTGCCAGCTCACCCCCCTCTATGCCCTATGGCTACACCTTC. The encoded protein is CASSPPSMPYGYTF. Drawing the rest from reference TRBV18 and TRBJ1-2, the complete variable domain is NAGVMQNPRHLVRRRGQEARLRCSPMKGHSHVYWYRQLPEEGLKFMVYLQKENIIDESGMPKERFSAEFPKEGPSILRIQQVVRGDSAAYFCASSPPSMPYGYTFGSGTRLTVV.

The CDR3 reads CASKDRGRPTDTQYF. The CDR3 coding sequence is TGTGCCAGCAAGGACAGGGGCCGTCCCACAGATACGCAGTATTTT. The chain couples TRBV2 to TRBJ2-3, with 9 nucleotides matching TRBD1. The CDR3 contains 15 residues. V was clipped by 7 bases and J by 2 bases; unmatched bases: 7. Germline V gene lookup returns CDR1 SNHLY and CDR2 FYNNEI. Looking up the rest from reference TRBV2 and TRBJ2-3 gives the full variable domain: EPEVTQTPSHQVTQMGQEVILRCVPISNHLYFYWYRQILGQKVEFLVSFYNNEISEKSEIFDDQFSVERPDGSNFTLKIRSTKLEDSAMYFCASKDRGRPTDTQYFGPGTRLTVL.

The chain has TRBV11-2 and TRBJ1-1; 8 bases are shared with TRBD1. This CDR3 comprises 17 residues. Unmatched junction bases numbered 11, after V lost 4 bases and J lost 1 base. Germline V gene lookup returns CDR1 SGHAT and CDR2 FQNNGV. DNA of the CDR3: TGTGCCAGCAGCTCCAGGGGGCCTTTGGCTGGGAACACTGAAGCTTTCTTT. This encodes CASSSRGPLAGNTEAFF.

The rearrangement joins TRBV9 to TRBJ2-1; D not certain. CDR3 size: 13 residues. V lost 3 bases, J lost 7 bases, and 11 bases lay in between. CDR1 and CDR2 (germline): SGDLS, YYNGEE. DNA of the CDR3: TGTGCCAGCAGCGGACCGAGCAGGAATGAGCAGTTCTTC. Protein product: CASSGPSRNEQFF. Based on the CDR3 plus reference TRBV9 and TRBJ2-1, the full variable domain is DSGVTQTPKHLITATGQRVTLRCSPRSGDLSVYWYQQSLDQGLQFLIQYYNGEERAKGNILERFSAQQFPDLHSELNLSSLELGDSALYFCASSGPSRNEQFFGPGTRLTVL.

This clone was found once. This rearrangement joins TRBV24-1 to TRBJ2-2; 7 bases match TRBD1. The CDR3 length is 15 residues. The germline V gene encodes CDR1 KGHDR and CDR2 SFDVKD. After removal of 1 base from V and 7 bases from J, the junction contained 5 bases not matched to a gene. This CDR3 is CATSDFPGTDGELFF. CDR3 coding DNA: TGTGCCACCAGTGATTTCCCCGGGACAGACGGGGAGCTGTTTTTT.

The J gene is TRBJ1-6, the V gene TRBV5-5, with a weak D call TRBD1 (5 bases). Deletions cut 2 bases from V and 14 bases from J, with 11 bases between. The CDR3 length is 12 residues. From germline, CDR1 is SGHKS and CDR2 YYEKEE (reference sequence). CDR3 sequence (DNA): TGTGCCAGCAGCTTATATAGGGGTACCCTCCACTTT. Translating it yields CASSLYRGTLHF.

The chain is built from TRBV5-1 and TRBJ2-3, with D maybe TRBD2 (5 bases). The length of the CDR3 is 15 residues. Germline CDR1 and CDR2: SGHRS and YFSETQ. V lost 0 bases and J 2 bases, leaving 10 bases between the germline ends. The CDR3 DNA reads TGCGCCAGCAGCTTGGCCGACGGGGTCACAGATACGCAGTATTTT. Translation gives CASSLADGVTDTQYF.

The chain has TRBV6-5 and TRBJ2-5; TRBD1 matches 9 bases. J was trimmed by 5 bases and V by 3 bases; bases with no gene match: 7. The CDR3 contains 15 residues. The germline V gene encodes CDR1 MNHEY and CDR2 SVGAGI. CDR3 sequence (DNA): TGTGCCAGCAGTTATAGGTTCGGACAGGGGGAGACCCAGTACTTC. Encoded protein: CASSYRFGQGETQYF.

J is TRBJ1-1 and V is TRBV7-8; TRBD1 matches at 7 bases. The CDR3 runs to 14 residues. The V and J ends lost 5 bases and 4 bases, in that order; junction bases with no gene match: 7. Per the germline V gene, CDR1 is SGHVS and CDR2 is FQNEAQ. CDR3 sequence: CASSPDRLSTEAFF. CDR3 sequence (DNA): TGTGCCAGCAGCCCGGACAGGCTGAGCACTGAAGCTTTCTTT.

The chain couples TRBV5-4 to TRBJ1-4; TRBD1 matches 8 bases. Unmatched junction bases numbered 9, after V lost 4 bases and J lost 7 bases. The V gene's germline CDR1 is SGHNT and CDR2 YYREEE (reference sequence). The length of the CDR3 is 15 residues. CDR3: CASSPRQGRGEKLFF. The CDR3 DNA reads TGTGCCAGCAGCCCCCGACAGGGGAGGGGTGAAAAACTGTTTTTT.

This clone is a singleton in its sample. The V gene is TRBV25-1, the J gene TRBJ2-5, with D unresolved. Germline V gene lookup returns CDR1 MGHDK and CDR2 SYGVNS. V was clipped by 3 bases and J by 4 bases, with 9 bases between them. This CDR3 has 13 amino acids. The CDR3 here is CASSDLYGETQYF. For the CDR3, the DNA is TGTGCCAGCAGTGATTTGTACGGAGAGACCCAGTACTTC.

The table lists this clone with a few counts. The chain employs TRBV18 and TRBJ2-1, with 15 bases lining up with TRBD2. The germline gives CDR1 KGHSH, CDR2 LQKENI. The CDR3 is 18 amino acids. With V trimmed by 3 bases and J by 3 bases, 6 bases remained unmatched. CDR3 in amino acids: CASSPGTSGGPDYNEQFF. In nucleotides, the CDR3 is TGTGCCAGCTCACCTGGGACTAGCGGGGGGCCCGACTACAATGAGCAGTTCTTC.

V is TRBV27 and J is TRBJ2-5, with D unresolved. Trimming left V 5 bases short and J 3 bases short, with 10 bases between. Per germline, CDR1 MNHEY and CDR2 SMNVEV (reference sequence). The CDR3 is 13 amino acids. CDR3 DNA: TGTGCCAGCAGTGCCCGCCCTAAAGAGACCCAGTACTTC. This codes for CASSARPKETQYF.

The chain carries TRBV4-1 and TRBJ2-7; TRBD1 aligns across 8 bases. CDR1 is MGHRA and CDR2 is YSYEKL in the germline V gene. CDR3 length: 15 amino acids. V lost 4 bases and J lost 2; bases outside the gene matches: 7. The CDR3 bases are TGCGCCAGCAGCCGGTCCGGGACAGGCCCCTACGAGCAGTACTTC. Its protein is CASSRSGTGPYEQYF.

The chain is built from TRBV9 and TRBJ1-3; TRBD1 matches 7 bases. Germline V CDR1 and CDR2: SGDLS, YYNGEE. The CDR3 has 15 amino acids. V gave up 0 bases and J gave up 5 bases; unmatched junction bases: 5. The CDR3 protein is CASSVDGQVRNTIYF. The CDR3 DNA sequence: TGTGCCAGCAGCGTAGATGGACAGGTTCGAAACACCATATATTTT.

CDR3 sequence reads: CASSIRSPRLYNEQFF. Written as DNA, the CDR3 is TGTGCCAGTAGTATCCGTAGCCCCCGCCTCTACAATGAGCAGTTCTTC. The V and J genes are TRBV19 and TRBJ2-1; the D is unclear. The CDR3 has 16 amino acids. The V end lost 3 bases, the J end lost 3 bases, and 15 bases lay between the germline ends. CDR1 and CDR2 (germline): LNHDA, SQIVND (reference sequence). Full variable domain (remainder filled in from reference TRBV19 and TRBJ2-1): DGGITQSPKYLFRKEGQNVTLSCEQNLNHDAMYWYRQDPGQGLRLIYYSQIVNDFQKGDIAEGYSVSREKKESFPLTVTSAQKNPTAFYLCASSIRSPRLYNEQFFGPGTRLTVL.

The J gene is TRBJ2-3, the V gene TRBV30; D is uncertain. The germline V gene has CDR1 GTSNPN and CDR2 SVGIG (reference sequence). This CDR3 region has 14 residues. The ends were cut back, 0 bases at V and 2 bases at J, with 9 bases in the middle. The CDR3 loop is CAWSVLLPTDTQYF. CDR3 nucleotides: TGTGCCTGGAGTGTACTACTACCCACAGATACGCAGTATTTT.

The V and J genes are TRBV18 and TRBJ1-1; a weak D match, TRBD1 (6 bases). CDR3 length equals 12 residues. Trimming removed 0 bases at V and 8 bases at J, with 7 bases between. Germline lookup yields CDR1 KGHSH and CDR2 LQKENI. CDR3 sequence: CASSPPGQEAFF. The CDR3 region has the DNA TGTGCCAGCTCACCACCGGGACAAGAAGCTTTCTTT.

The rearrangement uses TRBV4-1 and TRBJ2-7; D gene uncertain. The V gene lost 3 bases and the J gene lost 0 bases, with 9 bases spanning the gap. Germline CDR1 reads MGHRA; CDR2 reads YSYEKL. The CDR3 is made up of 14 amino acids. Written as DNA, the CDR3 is TGCGCCAGCAGCCAGATCGGTGGCTCCTACGAGCAGTACTTC. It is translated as CASSQIGGSYEQYF.

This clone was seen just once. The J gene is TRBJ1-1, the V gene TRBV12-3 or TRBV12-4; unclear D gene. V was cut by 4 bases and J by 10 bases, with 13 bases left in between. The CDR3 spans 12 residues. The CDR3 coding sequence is TGTGCCAGCAGTTCCGACACGAGACCAGCTTTCTTT. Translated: CASSSDTRPAFF.

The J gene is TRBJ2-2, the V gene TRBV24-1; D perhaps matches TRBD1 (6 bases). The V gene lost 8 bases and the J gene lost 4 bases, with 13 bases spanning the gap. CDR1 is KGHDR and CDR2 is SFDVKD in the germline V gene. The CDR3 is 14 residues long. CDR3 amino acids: CATMCQGCTGELFF. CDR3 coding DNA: TGTGCCACCATGTGCCAGGGGTGCACCGGGGAGCTGTTTTTT.